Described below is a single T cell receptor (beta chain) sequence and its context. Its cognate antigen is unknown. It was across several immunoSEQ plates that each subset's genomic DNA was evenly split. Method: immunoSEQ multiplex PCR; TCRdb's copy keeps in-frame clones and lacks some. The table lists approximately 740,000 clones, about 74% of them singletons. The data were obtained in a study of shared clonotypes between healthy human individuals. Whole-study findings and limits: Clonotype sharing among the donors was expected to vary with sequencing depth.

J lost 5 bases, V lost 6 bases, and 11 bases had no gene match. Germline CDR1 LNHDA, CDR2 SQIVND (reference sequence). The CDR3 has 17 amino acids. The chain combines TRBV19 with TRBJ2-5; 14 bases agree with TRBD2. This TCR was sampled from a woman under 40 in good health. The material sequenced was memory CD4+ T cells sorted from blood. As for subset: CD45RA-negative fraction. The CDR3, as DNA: TGTGCCAGTAGAGGAGGACTAGCGGGAGGCAACGGGGAGACCCAGTACTTC. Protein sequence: CASRGGLAGGNGETQYF.